This T cell receptor beta chain is from a study of cytomegalovirus exposure and HLA in healthy donors. Study-level findings and limits: In a later analysis, a missense DCLRE1C variant was linked to TCR beta V- and J-gene trimming. Available immune exposure information covered CMV serostatus only. What a later analysis reportedly showed was that an Asian-associated ancestry cluster had fewer N-insertions than the roughly 700-donor mean.

Note on this clone: No antigen is known for it.

The PCR had 60 Vbeta and 13 Jbeta primers. Produced via immunoSEQ multiplex PCR; TCRdb's table is partial and in-frame only. Counted here are fewer than 130,000 clones, about 86% occurring once; the ten biggest clones make up around 2%. V was cut by 7 bases and J by 8 bases, with 11 bases left in between. The CDR3 extends over 11 amino acids. The germline V gene encodes CDR1 MNHNY and CDR2 SVGAGI (reference sequence). The clonotype comes from a man in his forties in good health and CMV-seronegative. The rearrangement uses TRBV6-6 and TRBJ1-1; no clear D. Source material: PBMCs. CDR3 residues: CASTAREEAFF. CDR3 DNA: TGTGCCAGCACCGCTAGGGAGGAAGCTTTCTTT.